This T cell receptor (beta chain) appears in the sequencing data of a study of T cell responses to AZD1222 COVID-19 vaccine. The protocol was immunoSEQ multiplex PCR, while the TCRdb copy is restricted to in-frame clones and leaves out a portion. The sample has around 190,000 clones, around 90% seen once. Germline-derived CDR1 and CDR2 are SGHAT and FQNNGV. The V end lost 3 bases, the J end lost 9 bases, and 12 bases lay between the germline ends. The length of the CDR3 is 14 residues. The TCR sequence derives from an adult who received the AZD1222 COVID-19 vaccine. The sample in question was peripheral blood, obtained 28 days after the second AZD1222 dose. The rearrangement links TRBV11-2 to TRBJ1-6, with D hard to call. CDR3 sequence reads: CASSFSGIASPLHF. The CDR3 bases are TGTGCCAGCAGCTTCTCAGGAATCGCTTCACCCCTCCACTTT.